This T cell receptor beta chain originates from a study of neurological immune-mediated disorders. This CDR3 comprises 13 residues. V lost 2 bases, J lost 9 bases, and 5 bases stayed unmatched. Germline V gene sequence: CDR1 SGHDT, CDR2 YYEEEE. Indicated time point: longitudinal time-point 2. The team produced cDNA through 5'RACE using 10-nucleotide random UMIs. Over 190 million TCR-beta sequences from 15-18 subjects came from every sequencing run. Each CDR3 protein is one row after TCRdb ran MiXCR on the 5' RACE reads. The sample contains approximately 89,000 distinct CDR3 sequences, around 14% of which appear only once. This clonotype was observed at least ten times. What it binds is not known. Study conclusions and caveats: Across subjects, expanded clones had no CDR3 amino acid sequences in common, pointing to private repertoires in all groups. Falling below healthy controls, multiple sclerosis showed the least TCR clonal expansion, while HTLV-1-associated myelopathy showed the most.

Sequencing used PBMCs. The J gene is TRBJ2-1, the V gene TRBV5-6, with 7 bases aligning to TRBD2. This receptor was taken from a female donor with HTLV-1-associated myelopathy (HAM/TSP). CDR3 DNA sequence: TGTGCCAGCAGCTTTCTTCCGGGGGGTGAGCAGTTCTTC. Protein sequence: CASSFLPGGEQFF.